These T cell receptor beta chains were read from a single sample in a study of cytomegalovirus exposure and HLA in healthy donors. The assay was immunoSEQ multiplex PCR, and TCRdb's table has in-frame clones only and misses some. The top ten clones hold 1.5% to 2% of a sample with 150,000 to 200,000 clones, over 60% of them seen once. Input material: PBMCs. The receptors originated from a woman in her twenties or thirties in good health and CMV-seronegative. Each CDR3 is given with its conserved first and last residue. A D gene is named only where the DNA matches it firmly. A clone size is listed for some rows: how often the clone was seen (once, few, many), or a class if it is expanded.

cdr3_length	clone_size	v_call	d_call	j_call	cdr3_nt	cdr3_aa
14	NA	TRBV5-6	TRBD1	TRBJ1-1	TGTGCCAGCAGCCCGACAGGGGCGAACACTGAAGCTTTCTTT	CASSPTGANTEAFF
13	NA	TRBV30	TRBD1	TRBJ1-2	TGTGCCTGGAGTACCCGGGACAGGGGGCAGGTCACCTTC	CAWSTRDRGQVTF
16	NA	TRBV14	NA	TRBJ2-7	TGTGCCAGCAGCCAAGATGTTCCCTGGAGCATTCACGAGCAGTACTTC	CASSQDVPWSIHEQYF
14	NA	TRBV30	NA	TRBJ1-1	TGTGCCTGGAGGGGGCCGGCCCTGAACACTGAAGCTTTCTTT	CAWRGPALNTEAFF
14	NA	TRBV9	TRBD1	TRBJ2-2	TGTGCCAGCGGAGGTGACAGGGCTACCGGGGAGCTGTTTTTT	CASGGDRATGELFF
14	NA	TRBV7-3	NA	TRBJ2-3	TGTGCCAGCAGCTTAGTGGGGGGGGGCGATACGCAGTATTTT	CASSLVGGGDTQYF
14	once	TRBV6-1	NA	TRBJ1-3	TGTGCCAGTTTCCCGGTAGGGGAAGGAAACACCATATATTTT	CASFPVGEGNTIYF
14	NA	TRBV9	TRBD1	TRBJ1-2	TGTGCCAGCAGCGTAGGGACAGGGGAGAGAGGCTACACCTTC	CASSVGTGERGYTF
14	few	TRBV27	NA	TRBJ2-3	TGTGCCAGCAGTTTAACAGGGTTGAAGGATACGCAGTATTTT	CASSLTGLKDTQYF
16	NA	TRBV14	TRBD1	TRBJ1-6	TGTGCCAGCAGCCCGAGGGGGCGCGCCTATAATTCACCCCTCCACTTT	CASSPRGRAYNSPLHF
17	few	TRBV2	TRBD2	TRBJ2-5	TGTGCCAGCAGTGGGTTCCGACTAGCGGGGGTAGGGGAGACCCAGTACTTC	CASSGFRLAGVGETQYF
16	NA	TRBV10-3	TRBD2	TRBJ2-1	TGTGCCATCACATTGACGCCGACTAGCGGATACAATGAGCAGTTCTTC	CAITLTPTSGYNEQFF
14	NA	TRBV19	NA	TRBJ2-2	TGTGCCAGTAGTTCTACTAGGGACACCGGGGAGCTGTTTTTT	CASSSTRDTGELFF
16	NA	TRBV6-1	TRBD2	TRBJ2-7	TGTGCCAGCAGTGAACGGCAGCGGGGGCTCTCCTACGAGCAGTACTTC	CASSERQRGLSYEQYF
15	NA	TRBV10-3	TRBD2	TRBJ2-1	TGTGCCATCAAGACGACTAGCATTTTGAGAAATGAGCAGTTCTTC	CAIKTTSILRNEQFF
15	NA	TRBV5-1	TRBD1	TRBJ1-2	TGCGCCAGCAGCTTGGCCCCGACAGGGCCATATGGCTACACCTTC	CASSLAPTGPYGYTF
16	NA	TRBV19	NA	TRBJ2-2	TGTGCCAGTAGAGGGAGCGGGTGGCGGGGCACCGGGGAGCTGTTTTTT	CASRGSGWRGTGELFF
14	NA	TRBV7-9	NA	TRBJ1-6	TGTGCCAGCGAGGGAGGCCTGTATAATTCACCCCTCCACTTT	CASEGGLYNSPLHF
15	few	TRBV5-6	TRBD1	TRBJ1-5	TGTGCCAGCAGCCACAAACCGGGACAGGGGCAGCCCCAGCATTTT	CASSHKPGQGQPQHF
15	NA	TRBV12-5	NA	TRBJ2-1	TGTGCTAGTGGTTTGACCACAACACAGCACAATGAGCAGTTCTTC	CASGLTTTQHNEQFF
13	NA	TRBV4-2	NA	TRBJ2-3	TGTGCCAGCAGCCAAGATTTCGATGGGGCACGTAAGTTT	CASSQDFDGARKF
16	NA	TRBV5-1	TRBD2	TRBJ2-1	TGCGCCAGCAGCTTGCAACTAGCGGGTTCCTACAATGAGCAGTTCTTC	CASSLQLAGSYNEQFF
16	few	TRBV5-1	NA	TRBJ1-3	TGCGCCAGCAGCTTGGCCCTAACTAACTCTGGAAACACCATATATTTT	CASSLALTNSGNTIYF
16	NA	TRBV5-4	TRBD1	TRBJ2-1	TGTGCCAGCAGCTCTGGACAGGGACGGTCCTACAATGAGCAGTTCTTC	CASSSGQGRSYNEQFF
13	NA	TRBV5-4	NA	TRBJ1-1	TGTGCCAGCAGCTTGGACAGAAACACTGAAGCTTTCTTT	CASSLDRNTEAFF
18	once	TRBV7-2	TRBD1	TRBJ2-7	TGTGCCAGCAGCTTGAAGAAGAGGACAGGGATTAAGAGCTACGAGCAGTACTTC	CASSLKKRTGIKSYEQYF
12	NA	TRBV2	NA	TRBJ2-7	TGTGCCAGCACGACAGACTCCTACGAGCAGTACTTC	CASTTDSYEQYF
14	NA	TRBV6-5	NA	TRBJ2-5	TGTGCCAGCCGATCGTTAGGACAAGGGGGGACCCAGTACTTC	CASRSLGQGGTQYF
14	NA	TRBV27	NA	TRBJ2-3	TGTGCCAGCAGTTTACTTGAACAAACAGATACGCAGTATTTT	CASSLLEQTDTQYF